This TCR beta chain was profiled in a study of PD-1 blockade in classical Hodgkin lymphoma. The data were produced by immunoSEQ multiplex PCR, yet TCRdb's version contains in-frame clones alone and is incomplete. There are roughly 60,000 clones in the sample; 88% occur only once, and less than 6.5% lies in the top ten. After autologous stem cell transplantation all patients relapsed, and prior brentuximab vedotin exposure differed between cohorts. Germline assignment: CDR1 SGHRS and CDR2 YFSETQ. The CDR3 loop spans 17 amino acids. The ends were cut back, 5 bases at V and 0 bases at J, with 20 bases in the middle.

Here the sequenced sample was peripheral blood mononuclear cells (PBMCs), taken before the second cycle of nivolumab. The J gene is TRBJ2-5, the V gene TRBV5-1, with D possibly being TRBD1 or TRBD2 (6 bases each). This clonotype was sampled from a human donor with classical Hodgkin lymphoma. The chain's CDR3 is CASSLTVGGMYQETQYF. In nucleotides, the CDR3 is TGCGCCAGCAGTTTGACGGTCGGGGGCATGTACCAAGAGACCCAGTACTTC. The full variable domain, in which reference TRBV5-1 and TRBJ2-5 provide the parts outside the CDR3, is KAGVTQTPRYLIKTRGQQVTLSCSPISGHRSVSWYQQTPGQGLQFLFEYFSETQRNKGNFPGRFSGRQFSNSRSEMNVSTLELGDSALYLCASSLTVGGMYQETQYFGPGTRLLVL.